This record covers a single TCR beta chain. These data are taken from a study of blood T cell repertoires in COVID-19. For the study at large: The origin of the acute and convalescent COVID-19 samples was the United States, Italy and Spain. T cells, B-cell-depleted T cells, or PBMCs provided the cDNA or gDNA that served as material.

Germline V gene lookup returns CDR1 MNHNY and CDR2 SVGAGI (reference sequence). There are 15 residues in the CDR3. Trimming took 5 bases from V and 2 from J; bases not matched to a gene: 4. Per the original methods: Estimation of nucleated cell counts was performed using reference gene primer amplification. This table comes from immunoSEQ multiplex PCR, and its TCRdb copy is limited to in-frame clones, with some not included. V, J and clone size reflect that table, while D and trimming were determined from the DNA. Counted here are 64,000 or so clones, approximately 78% occurring once; the ten biggest clones make up roughly an eighth.

Sequenced: peripheral blood. The origin of this receptor is a human donor in a cohort sampled during active COVID-19. The chain combines TRBV6-6 with TRBJ2-1; 9 bases line up with TRBD1. CDR3 loop: CASSRTGDPYNEQFF. In DNA, the CDR3 is TGTGCCAGCAGTCGGACAGGGGACCCCTACAATGAGCAGTTCTTC.